Below, 2 T cell receptor beta chains from the same sample are listed, as sequenced in a study of control samples from healthy donors and cancer patients. Clones were read by immunoSEQ multiplex PCR, and TCRdb kept only the in-frame ones, dropping some. Seen here are around 76,000 clones, about 89% observed once, and the top ten hold around a tenth. The specimen was PBMCs. These TCRs come from a woman aged 45-65 years with colorectal cancer.

The chain employs TRBV4-3 and TRBJ1-2; TRBD1 agrees at 8 bases. J lost 0 bases, V lost 4 bases, and 7 bases had no gene match. The CDR3 covers 16 residues. Germline V gene sequence: CDR1 LGHNA, CDR2 YSLEER. CDR3 DNA: TGCGCCAGCAGCCTAATATGGACAGGGACTAACTATGGCTACACCTTC. Residues: CASSLIWTGTNYGYTF.

The chain joins TRBV12-3 or TRBV12-4 to TRBJ2-1, with 8 nucleotides matching TRBD1. After removal of 7 bases from V and 8 bases from J, the junction contained 7 bases not matched to a gene. The CDR3 runs to 13 residues. The CDR3 nucleotides read TGTGCCAGCACCCCCGGGACAGGTTATGAGCAGTTCTTC. This codes for CASTPGTGYEQFF.